This is a list of T cell receptor beta chains from one sample in a study of T cell repertoires in cytomegalovirus infection. TCRdb ran MiXCR on the reads and lists one entry per CDR3 protein. The sample yields about 460,000 distinct CDR3 sequences, approximately 10% seen once. The sequenced material came from PBMCs. Every receptor here comes from a human donor in good health (CMV status not recorded). Some clones in this sample may be carry-over from other donors' samples. Both conserved end residues are part of each CDR3. The D gene is left open where the match is weak. Size values are once, few and many counts, or a class for expanded clones, and some rows have none.

CDR3 DNA: TGTGCCAGCGGGACTAGAGAAGAGACCCAGTACTTC
CDR3 protein: CASGTREETQYF
clone size: NA
J gene: TRBJ2-5
V gene: TRBV10-3
D gene: TRBD2

CDR3 DNA: TGTGCCAGCAGCATCCAAAGGAATGAGCAGTTCTTC
CDR3 protein: CASSIQRNEQFF
clone size: many
J gene: TRBJ2-1
V gene: TRBV11-2
D gene: NA

CDR3 DNA: TGTGCCAGCAGCCAAGACCAAGCGGGATTCGCCGGGGAGCTGTTTTTT
CDR3 protein: CASSQDQAGFAGELFF
clone size: many
J gene: TRBJ2-2
V gene: TRBV14
D gene: TRBD2

CDR3 DNA: TGTGCCAGCAGTCGAGGGACAGGGGAACAGCCCCAGCATTTT
CDR3 protein: CASSRGTGEQPQHF
clone size: many
J gene: TRBJ1-5
V gene: TRBV6-5
D gene: TRBD1

CDR3 DNA: TGTGCCAGCAGCTTATCACAGTTGAACACTGAAGCTTTCTTT
CDR3 protein: CASSLSQLNTEAFF
clone size: many
J gene: TRBJ1-1
V gene: TRBV7-3
D gene: NA

CDR3 DNA: TGTGCCAGCAGCCAAGGACAGATCGTGTACGAGCAGTACTTC
CDR3 protein: CASSQGQIVYEQYF
clone size: many
J gene: TRBJ2-7
V gene: TRBV14
D gene: NA

CDR3 DNA: TGCAGTGCTAGACGCGGGACAGCCATCGAGACCCAGTACTTC
CDR3 protein: CSARRGTAIETQYF
clone size: many
J gene: TRBJ2-5
V gene: TRBV20-1
D gene: NA

CDR3 DNA: TGTGCCAGCAGCTTGGACAGGGAAAGGCAGCGTAATGAGCAGTTCTTC
CDR3 protein: CASSLDRERQRNEQFF
clone size: many
J gene: TRBJ2-1
V gene: TRBV5-4
D gene: NA

CDR3 DNA: TGTGCCACCAGGAACGGGGAGCGCCAGTTCTTC
CDR3 protein: CATRNGERQFF
clone size: many
J gene: TRBJ2-1
V gene: TRBV24-1
D gene: NA

CDR3 DNA: TGTGCCAGTAGTATAGATTTCAAGCGGGGGAGCCGAGTTTGGACCGGGGAGCTGTTTTTT
CDR3 protein: CASSIDFKRGSRVWTGELFF
clone size: many
J gene: TRBJ2-2
V gene: TRBV19
D gene: TRBD2

CDR3 DNA: TGTGCCAGCAGCTTCCCTTGGGGACAAGAGACCCAGTACTTC
CDR3 protein: CASSFPWGQETQYF
clone size: many
J gene: TRBJ2-5
V gene: TRBV11-2
D gene: NA

CDR3 DNA: TGTGCCAGCAGCGTAGGATTTAGCGCGGATACGCAGTATTTT
CDR3 protein: CASSVGFSADTQYF
clone size: few
J gene: TRBJ2-3
V gene: TRBV9
D gene: NA

CDR3 DNA: TGTGCCAGCAGTTTACCCCCGGCCTACGAGCAGTACTTC
CDR3 protein: CASSLPPAYEQYF
clone size: many
J gene: TRBJ2-7
V gene: TRBV12-3/TRBV12-4
D gene: NA

CDR3 DNA: TGTGCCAGCCCTAGACCCAGGGGCACTGAAGCTTTCTTT
CDR3 protein: CASPRPRGTEAFF
clone size: NA
J gene: TRBJ1-1
V gene: TRBV27
D gene: NA

CDR3 DNA: TGTGCCAGCAGTGAACGGGGTTCCACAGATACGCAGTATTTT
CDR3 protein: CASSERGSTDTQYF
clone size: many
J gene: TRBJ2-3
V gene: TRBV6-1
D gene: NA

CDR3 DNA: TGTGCCAGCAGCTTAGGTCCTGGGGGGCTAGAAACTGAAGCTTTCTTT
CDR3 protein: CASSLGPGGLETEAFF
clone size: NA
J gene: TRBJ1-1
V gene: TRBV11-2
D gene: NA

CDR3 DNA: TGTGCCAGCAGCCAATCTTCGGAGACCCAGTACTTC
CDR3 protein: CASSQSSETQYF
clone size: NA
J gene: TRBJ2-5
V gene: TRBV3-1
D gene: NA

CDR3 DNA: TGTGCCAGCAGCTCCTACAGTACAACTAATGAAAAACTGTTTTTT
CDR3 protein: CASSSYSTTNEKLFF
clone size: many
J gene: TRBJ1-4
V gene: TRBV7-9
D gene: NA

CDR3 DNA: TGCGCCAGCAGCTTGGCAACAGGGATCCAGCCCCAGCATTTT
CDR3 protein: CASSLATGIQPQHF
clone size: NA
J gene: TRBJ1-5
V gene: TRBV5-1
D gene: NA

CDR3 DNA: TGCAGCGTTGACAAGGGGGCGTCGGGAGAGACCCAGTACTTC
CDR3 protein: CSVDKGASGETQYF
clone size: few
J gene: TRBJ2-5
V gene: TRBV29-1
D gene: TRBD1

CDR3 DNA: TGTGCCAGCGCGGGAGCTAATGAGCAGTTCTTC
CDR3 protein: CASAGANEQFF
clone size: many
J gene: TRBJ2-1
V gene: TRBV28
D gene: TRBD2

CDR3 DNA: TGTGCCAGCCTCAGCCAGGGCGGCCCCTACGAGCAGTACTTC
CDR3 protein: CASLSQGGPYEQYF
clone size: many
J gene: TRBJ2-7
V gene: TRBV7-9
D gene: NA